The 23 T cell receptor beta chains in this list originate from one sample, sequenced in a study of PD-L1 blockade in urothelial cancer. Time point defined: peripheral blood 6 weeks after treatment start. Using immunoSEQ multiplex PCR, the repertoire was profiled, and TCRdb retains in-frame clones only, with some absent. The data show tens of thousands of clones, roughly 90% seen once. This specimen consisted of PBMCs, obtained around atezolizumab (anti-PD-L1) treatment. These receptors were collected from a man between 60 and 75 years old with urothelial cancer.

The CDR3 nucleotides are TGTGCCAGCAGCTTGTTGGGGGGAGGCCTAGCGGGGCTAACCACAGATACGCAGTATTTT. It translates to CASSLLGGGLAGLTTDTQYF. The chain couples TRBV11-3 to TRBJ2-3; the match to TRBD2 covers 9 bases. Germline CDR1 is SGHNT and CDR2 is YENEEA. J gave up 2 bases and V 3 bases, and 18 bases lay outside the gene matches. The CDR3 has 20 amino acids.

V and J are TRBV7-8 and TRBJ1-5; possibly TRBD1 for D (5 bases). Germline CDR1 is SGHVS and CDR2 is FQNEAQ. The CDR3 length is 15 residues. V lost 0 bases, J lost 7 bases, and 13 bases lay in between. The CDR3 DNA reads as TGTGCCAGCAGCTTAGCGAGAGGGGAGGGGCAGCCCCAGCATTTT. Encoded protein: CASSLARGEGQPQHF. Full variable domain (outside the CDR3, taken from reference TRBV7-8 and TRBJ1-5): GAGVSQSPRYKVAKRGQDVALRCDPISGHVSLFWYQQALGQGPEFLTYFQNEAQLDKSGLPSDRFFAERPEGSVSTLKIQRTQQEDSAVYLCASSLARGEGQPQHFGDGTRLSIL.

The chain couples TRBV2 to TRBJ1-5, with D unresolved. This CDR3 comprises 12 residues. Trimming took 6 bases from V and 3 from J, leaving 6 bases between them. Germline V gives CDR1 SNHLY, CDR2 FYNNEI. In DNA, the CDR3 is TGTGCCAGCAGCGGGGACAATCAGCCCCAGCATTTT. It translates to CASSGDNQPQHF.

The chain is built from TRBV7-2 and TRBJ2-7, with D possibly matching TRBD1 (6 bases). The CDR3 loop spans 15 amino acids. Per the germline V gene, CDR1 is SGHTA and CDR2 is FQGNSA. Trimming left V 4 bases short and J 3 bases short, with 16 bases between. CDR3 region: CASSSKQGVNYEQYF. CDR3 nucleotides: TGTGCCAGCAGCTCGAAACAGGGAGTCAACTACGAGCAGTACTTC.

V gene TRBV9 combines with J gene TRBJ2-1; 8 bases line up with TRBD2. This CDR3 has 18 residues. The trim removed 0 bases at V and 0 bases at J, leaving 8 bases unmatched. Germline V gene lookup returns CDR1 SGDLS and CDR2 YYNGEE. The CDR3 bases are TGTGCCAGCAGCGTAGGGGTAGCGGGGAAAAGCTCCTACAATGAGCAGTTCTTC. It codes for CASSVGVAGKSSYNEQFF.

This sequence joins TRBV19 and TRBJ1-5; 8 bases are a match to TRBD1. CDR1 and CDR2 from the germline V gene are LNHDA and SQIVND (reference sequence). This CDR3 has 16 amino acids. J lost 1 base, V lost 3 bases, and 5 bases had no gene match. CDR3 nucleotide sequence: TGTGCCAGTAGTATGGACAGGGCCCGAAGCAATCAGCCCCAGCATTTT. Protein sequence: CASSMDRARSNQPQHF.

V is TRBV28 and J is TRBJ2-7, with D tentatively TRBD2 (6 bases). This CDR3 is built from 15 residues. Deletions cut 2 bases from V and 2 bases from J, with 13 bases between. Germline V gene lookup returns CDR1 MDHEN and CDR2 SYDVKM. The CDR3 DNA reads TGTGCCAGCAGTTTAGTGGGACTGTCGACCTACGAGCAGTACTTC. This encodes CASSLVGLSTYEQYF.

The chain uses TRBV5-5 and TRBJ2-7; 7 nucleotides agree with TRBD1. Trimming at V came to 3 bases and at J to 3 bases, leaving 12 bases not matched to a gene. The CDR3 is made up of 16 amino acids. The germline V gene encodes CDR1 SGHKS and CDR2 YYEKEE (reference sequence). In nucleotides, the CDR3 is TGTGCCAGCAGCTACCAGGACAGGATCCATCACTACGAGCAGTACTTC. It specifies CASSYQDRIHHYEQYF.

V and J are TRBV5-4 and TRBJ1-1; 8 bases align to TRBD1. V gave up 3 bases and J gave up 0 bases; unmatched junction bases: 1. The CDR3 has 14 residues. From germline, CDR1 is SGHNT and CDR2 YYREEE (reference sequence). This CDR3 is CASSSGGVNTEAFF. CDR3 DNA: TGTGCCAGCAGCTCAGGGGGCGTGAACACTGAAGCTTTCTTT.

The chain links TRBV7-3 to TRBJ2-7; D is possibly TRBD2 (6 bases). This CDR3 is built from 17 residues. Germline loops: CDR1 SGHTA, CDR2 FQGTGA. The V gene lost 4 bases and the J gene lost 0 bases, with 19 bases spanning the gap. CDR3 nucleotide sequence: TGTGCCAGCAGCTCAAATACCGGGACTTGGAGCTCCTACGAGCAGTACTTC. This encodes CASSSNTGTWSSYEQYF.

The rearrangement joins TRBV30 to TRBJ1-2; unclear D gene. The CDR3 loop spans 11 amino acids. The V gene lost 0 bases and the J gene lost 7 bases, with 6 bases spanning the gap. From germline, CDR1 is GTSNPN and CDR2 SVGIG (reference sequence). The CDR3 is CAWSVEGGYTF. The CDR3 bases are TGTGCCTGGAGTGTAGAGGGTGGCTACACCTTC.

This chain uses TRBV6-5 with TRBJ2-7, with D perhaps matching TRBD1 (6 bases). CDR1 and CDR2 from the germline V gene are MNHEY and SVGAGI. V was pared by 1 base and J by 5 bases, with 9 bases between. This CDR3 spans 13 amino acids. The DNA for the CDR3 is TGTGCCAGCAGTTACTACAGGGCGGACGAGCAGTACTTC. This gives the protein CASSYYRADEQYF.

The DNA of the CDR3 is TGTGCCAGCACCATAGCGGGAGTTTCAGCCAAAAACATTCAGTACTTC. It codes for CASTIAGVSAKNIQYF. The V gene is TRBV28, the J gene TRBJ2-4; 9 nucleotides match TRBD2. Germline loops: CDR1 MDHEN, CDR2 SYDVKM. This CDR3 comprises 16 residues. Losses at the gene ends were 7 bases for V and 0 bases for J; bases not matched to a gene: 7.

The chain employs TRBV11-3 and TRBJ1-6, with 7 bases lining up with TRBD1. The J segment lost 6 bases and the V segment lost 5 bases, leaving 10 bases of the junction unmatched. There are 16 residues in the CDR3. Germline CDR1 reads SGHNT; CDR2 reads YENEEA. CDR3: CASSDTGVGLNSPLHF. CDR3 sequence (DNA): TGTGCCAGCAGCGACACAGGGGTCGGCCTTAATTCACCCCTCCACTTT. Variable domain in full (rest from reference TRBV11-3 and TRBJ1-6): EAGVVQSPRYKIIEKKQPVAFWCNPISGHNTLYWYLQNLGQGPELLIRYENEEAVDDSQLPKDRFSAERLKGVDSTLKIQPAELGDSAVYLCASSDTGVGLNSPLHFGNGTRLTVT.

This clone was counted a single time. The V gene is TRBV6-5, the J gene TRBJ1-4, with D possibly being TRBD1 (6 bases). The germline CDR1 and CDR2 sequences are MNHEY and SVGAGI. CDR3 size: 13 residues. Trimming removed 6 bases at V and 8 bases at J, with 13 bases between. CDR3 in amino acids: CASRAGAWEKLFF. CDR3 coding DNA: TGTGCCAGCAGGGCGGGGGCTTGGGAAAAACTGTTTTTT.

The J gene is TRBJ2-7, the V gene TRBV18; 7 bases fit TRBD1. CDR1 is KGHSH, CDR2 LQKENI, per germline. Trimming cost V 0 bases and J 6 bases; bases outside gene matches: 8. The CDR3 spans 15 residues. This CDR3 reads CASSPPSGGTAEQYF. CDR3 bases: TGTGCCAGCTCACCACCGTCAGGGGGTACTGCCGAGCAGTACTTC.

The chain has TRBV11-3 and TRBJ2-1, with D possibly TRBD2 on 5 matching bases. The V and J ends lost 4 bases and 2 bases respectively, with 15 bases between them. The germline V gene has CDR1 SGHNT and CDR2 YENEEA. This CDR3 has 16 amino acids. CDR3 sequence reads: CASSSVGEVPYNEQFF. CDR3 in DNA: TGTGCCAGCAGCTCGGTGGGAGAGGTCCCCTACAATGAGCAGTTCTTC.

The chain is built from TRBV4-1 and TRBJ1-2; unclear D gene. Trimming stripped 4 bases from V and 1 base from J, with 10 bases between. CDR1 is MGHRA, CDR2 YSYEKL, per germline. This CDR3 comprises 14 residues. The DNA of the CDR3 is TGCGCCAGCAGCCCCCTGGGCCTTAACTATGGCTACACCTTC. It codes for CASSPLGLNYGYTF.

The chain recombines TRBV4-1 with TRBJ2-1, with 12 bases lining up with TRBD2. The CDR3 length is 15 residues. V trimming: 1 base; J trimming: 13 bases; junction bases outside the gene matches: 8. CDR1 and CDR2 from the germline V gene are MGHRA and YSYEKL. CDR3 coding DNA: TGCGCCAGCAGCCAAGTGACTAGCGGGAGCCCTCCCCAGTTCTTC. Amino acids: CASSQVTSGSPPQFF.

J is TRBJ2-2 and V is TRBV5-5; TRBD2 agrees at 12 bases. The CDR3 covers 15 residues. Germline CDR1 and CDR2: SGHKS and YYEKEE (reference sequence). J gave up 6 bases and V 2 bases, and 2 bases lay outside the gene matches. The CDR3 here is CASSLRLAGAGELFF. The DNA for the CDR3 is TGTGCCAGCAGCTTAAGACTAGCGGGAGCCGGGGAGCTGTTTTTT.

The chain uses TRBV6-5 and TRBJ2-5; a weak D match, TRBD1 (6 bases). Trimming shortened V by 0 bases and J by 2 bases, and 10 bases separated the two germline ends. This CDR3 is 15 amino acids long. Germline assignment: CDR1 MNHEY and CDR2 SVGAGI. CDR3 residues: CASSYSTGWQETQYF. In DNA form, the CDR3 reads TGTGCCAGCAGTTACTCGACAGGCTGGCAAGAGACCCAGTACTTC.

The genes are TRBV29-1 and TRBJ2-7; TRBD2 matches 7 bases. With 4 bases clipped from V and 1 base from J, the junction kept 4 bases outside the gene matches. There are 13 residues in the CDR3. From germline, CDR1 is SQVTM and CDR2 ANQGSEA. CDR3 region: CSVGPSGSYEQYF. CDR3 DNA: TGCAGCGTTGGGCCTAGCGGTTCCTACGAGCAGTACTTC.

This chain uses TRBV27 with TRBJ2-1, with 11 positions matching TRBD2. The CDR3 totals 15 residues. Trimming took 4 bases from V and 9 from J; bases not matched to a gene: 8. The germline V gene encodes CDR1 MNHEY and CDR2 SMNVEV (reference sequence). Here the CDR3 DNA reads TGTGCCAGCAGTTCACGACTAGCGGGGCTCGGTGAGCAGTTCTTC. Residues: CASSSRLAGLGEQFF.